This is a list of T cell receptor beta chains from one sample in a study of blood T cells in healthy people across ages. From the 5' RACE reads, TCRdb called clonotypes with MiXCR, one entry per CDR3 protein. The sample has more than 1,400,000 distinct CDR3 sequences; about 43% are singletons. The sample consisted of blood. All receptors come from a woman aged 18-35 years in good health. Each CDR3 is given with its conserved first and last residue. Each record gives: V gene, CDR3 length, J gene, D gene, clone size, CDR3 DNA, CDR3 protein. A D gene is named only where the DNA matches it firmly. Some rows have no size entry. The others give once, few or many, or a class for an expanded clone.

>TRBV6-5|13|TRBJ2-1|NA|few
TGTGCCAGCAGTTACTCTAGGGGCGGTGAGCAGTTCTTC
CASSYSRGGEQFF
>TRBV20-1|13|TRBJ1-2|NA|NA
TGCAGTGCTAACCAGCAGCGCGGCTATGGCTACACCTTC
CSANQQRGYGYTF
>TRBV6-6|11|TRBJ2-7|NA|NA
TGTGTCAGCAGTCAAATCGGCGAGCAGTACTTC
CVSSQIGEQYF
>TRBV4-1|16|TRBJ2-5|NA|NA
TGCGCCAGCAGCCAAGACGGGACCGGACGAGGAGAGACCCAGTACTTC
CASSQDGTGRGETQYF
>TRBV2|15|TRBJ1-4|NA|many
TGTGCCAGCAGGAAGGACCTAGGGCCATACGGGAAACTGTTTTTT
CASRKDLGPYGKLFF
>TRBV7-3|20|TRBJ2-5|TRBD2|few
TGTGCCAGCAGCTTAGGACTAGCGGGGGGCGCACTTCTGTACCAAGAGACCCAGTACTTC
CASSLGLAGGALLYQETQYF
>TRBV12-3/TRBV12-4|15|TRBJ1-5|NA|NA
TGTGCCAGCAGGGGCGGGGGAGGGGGACGGCAGCCCCAGCATTTT
CASRGGGGGRQPQHF
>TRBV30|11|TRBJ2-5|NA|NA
TGTGCCTGGAGTATTGACAATGAGCAGTACTTC
CAWSIDNEQYF
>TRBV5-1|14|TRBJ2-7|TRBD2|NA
TGCGCCAGCAACTTCGGACTAGCGGGAGATGAGCAGTACTTC
CASNFGLAGDEQYF
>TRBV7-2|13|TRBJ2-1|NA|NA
TGTGCCAGCAGCTTAGATAAATACAATGAGCAGTTCTTC
CASSLDKYNEQFF